The clone carrying this T cell receptor beta chain turned up a few times. Antigen specificity is unknown. With template switching, a universal primer site was added, and the cDNA carried unique molecular identifiers. TCRdb reprocessed the 5' RACE reads with MiXCR, giving one entry per CDR3 protein. The sample includes approximately 220,000 distinct CDR3 sequences, roughly 9.4% of them seen just once. This entry is derived from a study of identical twins. Study-wide points: Conclusions rested on cross-sectional statistics rather than following the same donors. The presence of invariant MAIT and iNKT cells could partly confound analyses of zero-insertion sequences.

The germline V gene has CDR1 SGHAT and CDR2 FQNNGV. Trimming cost V 6 bases and J 2 bases; bases outside gene matches: 12. CDR3 length: 19 amino acids. The source of this sequence is a woman between 18 and 29 years old in good health. Sequencing was performed on memory (CD45RO+) T cells sorted from blood. The chain recombines TRBV11-2 with TRBJ2-3; the match to TRBD2 covers 15 bases. The DNA of the CDR3 is TGTGCCAGCAGTCACACCGGACTAGCGGGAGGGCGGGACACAGATACGCAGTATTTT. Its translation: CASSHTGLAGGRDTDTQYF.